Below are 13 T cell receptor beta chains sequenced from a single sample in a study of blood T cell repertoires in COVID-19. Measured with immunoSEQ multiplex PCR; TCRdb has only the in-frame clones, and not every one. This sample has 200,000 to 300,000 clones, with roughly 88% found just once. What was sequenced was peripheral blood. These receptors came from a man older than 75 with acute or convalescent COVID-19.

The V and J genes are TRBV6-2 or TRBV6-3 and TRBJ2-7; 7 bases match TRBD1. Germline loops: CDR1 MNHEY, CDR2 SVGEGT. The trim removed 6 bases at V and 1 base at J, leaving 6 bases unmatched. The CDR3 extends over 14 amino acids. The CDR3 spells CASSQGGQSYEQYF. The CDR3 DNA reads as TGTGCCAGCAGCCAAGGGGGACAGTCCTACGAGCAGTACTTC.

The gene calls are TRBV28 and TRBJ1-4, with 8 nucleotides matching TRBD1. Trimming took 5 bases from V and 8 from J; bases not matched to a gene: 7. Germline V gives CDR1 MDHEN, CDR2 SYDVKM. CDR3 length equals 14 residues. The CDR3 DNA follows: TGTGCCAGCAGTACCGACAGGGGAAGCGAAAAACTGTTTTTT. This sequence encodes CASSTDRGSEKLFF. The variable domain in full, completed from reference TRBV28 and TRBJ1-4, reads DVKVTQSSRYLVKRTGEKVFLECVQDMDHENMFWYRQDPGLGLRLIYFSYDVKMKEKGDIPEGYSVSREKKERFSLILESASTNQTSMYLCASSTDRGSEKLFFGSGTQLSVL.

The genes are TRBV5-1 and TRBJ2-7; 9 bases map to TRBD2. This CDR3 is 14 amino acids long. CDR1 SGHRS and CDR2 YFSETQ come from the germline V gene. The V segment lost 0 bases and the J segment 5 bases; nucleotides outside the gene matches: 3. The CDR3: CASSLVAGVDEQYF. In nucleotides, the CDR3 is TGCGCCAGCAGCTTGGTAGCGGGAGTCGACGAGCAGTACTTC.

The rearrangement uses TRBV9 and TRBJ1-2; D unresolved. CDR3 length equals 13 residues. Germline V lookup: CDR1 SGDLS, CDR2 YYNGEE. Trimming took 0 bases from V and 5 from J, leaving 8 bases between them. DNA of the CDR3: TGTGCCAGCAGCGTAGCCGGGGTGTATGGCTACACCTTC. This encodes CASSVAGVYGYTF. Full variable domain (missing parts from reference TRBV9 and TRBJ1-2): DSGVTQTPKHLITATGQRVTLRCSPRSGDLSVYWYQQSLDQGLQFLIQYYNGEERAKGNILERFSAQQFPDLHSELNLSSLELGDSALYFCASSVAGVYGYTFGSGTRLTVV.

This sequence joins TRBV5-1 and TRBJ2-3; D is possibly TRBD2 (6 bases). This CDR3 comprises 14 residues. Germline V gene data show CDR1 as SGHRS and CDR2 as YFSETQ. The ends were cut back, 3 bases at V and 3 bases at J, with 11 bases in the middle. The DNA for the CDR3 is TGCGCCAGCAGCTCCGATGGGACTACAGATACGCAGTATTTT. Translation: CASSSDGTTDTQYF. Full variable domain (outside the CDR3, taken from reference TRBV5-1 and TRBJ2-3): KAGVTQTPRYLIKTRGQQVTLSCSPISGHRSVSWYQQTPGQGLQFLFEYFSETQRNKGNFPGRFSGRQFSNSRSEMNVSTLELGDSALYLCASSSDGTTDTQYFGPGTRLTVL.

With regard to this clone: This CDR3 is also generated by other DNA sequences in the sample. This chain uses TRBV11-2 with TRBJ2-2; D is undetermined. The CDR3 covers 16 residues. Germline V lookup: CDR1 SGHAT, CDR2 FQNNGV. V lost 1 base to trimming and J lost 1 base, with 10 bases between them. DNA for the CDR3: TGTGCCAGCAGCTTAGTTCTCAGGCTGAACACCGGGGAGCTGTTTTTT. It specifies CASSLVLRLNTGELFF. Full variable domain (remainder filled in from reference TRBV11-2 and TRBJ2-2): EAGVAQSPRYKIIEKRQSVAFWCNPISGHATLYWYQQILGQGPKLLIQFQNNGVVDDSQLPKDRFSAERLKGVDSTLKIQPAKLEDSAVYLCASSLVLRLNTGELFFGEGSRLTVL.

This clone occurred once. This chain uses TRBV28 with TRBJ1-1; a weak D match, TRBD1 (5 bases). Deletions cut 2 bases from V and 4 bases from J, with 8 bases between. The germline V gene encodes CDR1 MDHEN and CDR2 SYDVKM. CDR3 size: 13 residues. This CDR3 reads CASSLGGTTEAFF. DNA of the CDR3: TGTGCCAGCAGTTTAGGGGGGACCACTGAAGCTTTCTTT.

The chain uses TRBV5-1 and TRBJ2-3; 10 bases agree with TRBD2. The junction had 7 bases not matched to a gene; V was cut back by 0 bases and J by 6 bases. The germline V gene encodes CDR1 SGHRS and CDR2 YFSETQ. The CDR3 is 16 amino acids. CDR3 DNA: TGCGCCAGCAGCTTGGTGGCTAGCGGGAGCCGGGATACGCAGTATTTT. Translated, it gives CASSLVASGSRDTQYF. The variable domain in full, with the rest retrieved from reference TRBV5-1 and TRBJ2-3, is KAGVTQTPRYLIKTRGQQVTLSCSPISGHRSVSWYQQTPGQGLQFLFEYFSETQRNKGNFPGRFSGRQFSNSRSEMNVSTLELGDSALYLCASSLVASGSRDTQYFGPGTRLTVL.

This clone was observed once. The J gene is TRBJ2-7, the V gene TRBV10-2; 9 bases agree with TRBD1. The CDR3 sequence is 14 residues long. CDR1 WSHSY and CDR2 SAAADI come from the germline V gene. V lost 7 bases to trimming and J lost 5 bases; unmatched junction nucleotides: 9. The CDR3 reads CASILTGGTDEQYF. CDR3 nucleotides: TGCGCCAGCATCCTGACAGGGGGTACAGACGAGCAGTACTTC.

The chain is built from TRBV2 and TRBJ1-1; D remains unclear. V was shortened by 8 bases and J by 4 bases, with 29 bases between the two germline ends. The CDR3 contains 18 residues. Germline V lookup: CDR1 SNHLY, CDR2 FYNNEI. Written as DNA, the CDR3 is TGTGCCAGCTCGACCTCTCAGGTGACGCCCTTCGGTGGCACTGAAGCTTTCTTT. Translated, it gives CASSTSQVTPFGGTEAFF.

CDR3 in amino acids: CASSLWRGFGEKLFF. The CDR3 DNA reads as TGTGCCAGCAGTTTATGGCGAGGGTTCGGCGAAAAACTGTTTTTT. V is TRBV28 and J is TRBJ1-4; D is ambiguous. CDR1 is MDHEN, CDR2 SYDVKM, per germline. The CDR3 spans 15 residues. V lost 0 bases and J lost 8, with 13 bases in between.

The CDR3: CASSPGGVNNYGYTF. The CDR3 bases are TGTGCCAGTAGTCCGGGGGGGGTCAACAACTATGGCTACACCTTC. The chain uses TRBV19 and TRBJ1-2, with a weak D call TRBD1 (5 bases). The V end was cut by 5 bases, the J end by 2 bases, with 15 bases between. There are 15 residues in the CDR3. From germline, CDR1 is LNHDA and CDR2 SQIVND (reference sequence). Full variable domain (missing parts from reference TRBV19 and TRBJ1-2): DGGITQSPKYLFRKEGQNVTLSCEQNLNHDAMYWYRQDPGQGLRLIYYSQIVNDFQKGDIAEGYSVSREKKESFPLTVTSAQKNPTAFYLCASSPGGVNNYGYTFGSGTRLTVV.

V and J are TRBV11-3 and TRBJ2-2; 8 bases fit TRBD2. Germline CDR1 is SGHNT and CDR2 is YENEEA. Trimming took 1 base from V and 1 from J; bases not matched to a gene: 2. The CDR3 is 16 amino acids. CDR3 sequence: CASSLVLAGNTGELFF. In nucleotides, the CDR3 is TGTGCCAGCAGCTTAGTCCTAGCGGGGAACACCGGGGAGCTGTTTTTT.